The clone carrying this TCR beta chain appeared many times. Its cognate antigen is unknown. Authors' data handling: In papillary thyroid cancer, a distant-metastasis classifier was built using CDR3 differences across clinicopathological groups. With MiXCR, TCRdb reprocessed the PCR reads. TCRdb, not the original authors, processed these V and J calls. The sample has about 33,000 clones, 10% to 14% seen once; the top ten hold more than 15%. Treatment of any kind had been given to no patient before thyroid surgery. The data derive from a study of metastatic and nonmetastatic thyroid tumors. Study in general: Patients with malignant and benign thyroid disease provided blood and tumor or nodule tissue, whose repertoires were compared. General study findings and limits: When malignant thyroid tumors were compared with benign nodules, TCR beta diversity was reportedly significantly higher in the malignant tumors. This held in both blood and tumor samples.

The V gene end was trimmed by 3 bases and the J gene end by 2 bases; junction bases not matched to a gene: 5. Looked up from germline, CDR1 is DFQATT and CDR2 is SNEGSKA (reference sequence). CDR3 length: 15 amino acids. This TCR derives from a female donor with papillary thyroid cancer or a benign thyroid nodule (not recorded which). Some clones in this sample may be carry-over from other donors' samples. The rearrangement joins TRBV20-1 to TRBJ1-5; 9 nucleotides agree with TRBD1. The sequenced sample was blood. CDR3 amino acids: CSASPGQGGNQPQHF. The CDR3 nucleotides read TGCAGTGCTAGCCCGGGACAGGGAGGCAATCAGCCCCAGCATTTT.